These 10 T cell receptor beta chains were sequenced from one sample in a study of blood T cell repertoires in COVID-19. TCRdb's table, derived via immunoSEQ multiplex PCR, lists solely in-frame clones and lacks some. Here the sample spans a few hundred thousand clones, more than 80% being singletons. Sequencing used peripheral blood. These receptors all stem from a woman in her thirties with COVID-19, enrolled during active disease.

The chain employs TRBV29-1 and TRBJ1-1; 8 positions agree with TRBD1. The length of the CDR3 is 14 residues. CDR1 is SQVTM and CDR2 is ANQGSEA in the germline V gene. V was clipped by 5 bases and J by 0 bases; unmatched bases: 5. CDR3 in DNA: TGCAGCGTTCCTACACAGGGGGTGAACACTGAAGCTTTCTTT. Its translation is CSVPTQGVNTEAFF.

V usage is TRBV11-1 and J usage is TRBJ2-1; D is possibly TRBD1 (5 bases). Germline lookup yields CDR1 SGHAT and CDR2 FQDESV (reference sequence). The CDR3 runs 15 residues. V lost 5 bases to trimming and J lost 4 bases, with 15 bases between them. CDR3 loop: CASSPGRQGYNEQFF. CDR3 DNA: TGTGCCAGCAGCCCAGGGCGCCAGGGATACAATGAGCAGTTCTTC.

The CDR3 region is CASSYLQGNTGELFF. In nucleotides, the CDR3 is TGTGCCAGCAGTTACCTACAGGGGAATACCGGGGAGCTGTTTTTT. The chain joins TRBV6-5 to TRBJ2-2; 7 bases fit TRBD1. Trimming at V came to 2 bases and at J to 5 bases, leaving 5 bases not matched to a gene. Germline V gene data show CDR1 as MNHEY and CDR2 as SVGAGI. The CDR3 totals 15 residues.

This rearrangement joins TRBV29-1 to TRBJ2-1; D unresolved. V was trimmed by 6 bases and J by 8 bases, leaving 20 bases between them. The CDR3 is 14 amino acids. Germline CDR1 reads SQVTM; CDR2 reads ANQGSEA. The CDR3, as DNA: TGCAGCGTAACCCCGGCCCTCTTACGGGATGAGCAGTTCTTC. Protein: CSVTPALLRDEQFF.

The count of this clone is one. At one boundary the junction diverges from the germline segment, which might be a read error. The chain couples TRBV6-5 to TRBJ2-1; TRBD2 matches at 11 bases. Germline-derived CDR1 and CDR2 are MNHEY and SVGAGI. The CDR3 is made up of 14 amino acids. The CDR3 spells CASSPTTLAGGLVF. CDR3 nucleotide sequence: TGTGCCAGCAGTCCTACAACCCTAGCGGGAGGCCTGGTCTTC.

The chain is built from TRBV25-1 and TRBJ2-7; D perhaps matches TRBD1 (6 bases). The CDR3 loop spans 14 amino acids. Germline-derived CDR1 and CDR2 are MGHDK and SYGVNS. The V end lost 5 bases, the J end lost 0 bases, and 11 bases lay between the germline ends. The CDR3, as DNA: TGTGCCAGCAGTCGAACAGGGAGCTCCTACGAGCAGTACTTC. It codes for CASSRTGSSYEQYF.

For the CDR3, the DNA is TGTGCCAGCAGCTCACTCTTCCGGGACAATCTATTCCCGTATGGCTACACCTTC. Protein sequence: CASSSLFRDNLFPYGYTF. V usage is TRBV7-8 and J usage is TRBJ1-2; TRBD1 is a possible D gene (6 bases). The CDR3 sequence is 18 residues long. Trimming shortened V by 4 bases and J by 5 bases, and 26 bases separated the two germline ends. Germline values: CDR1 SGHVS, CDR2 FQNEAQ.

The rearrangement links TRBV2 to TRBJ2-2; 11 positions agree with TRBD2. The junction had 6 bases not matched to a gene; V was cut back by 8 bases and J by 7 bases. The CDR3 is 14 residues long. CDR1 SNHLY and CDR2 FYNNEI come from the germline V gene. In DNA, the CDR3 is TGTGCCAGCGCCCCCGGGACTAGCGGCGGGGAGCTGTTTTTT. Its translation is CASAPGTSGGELFF.

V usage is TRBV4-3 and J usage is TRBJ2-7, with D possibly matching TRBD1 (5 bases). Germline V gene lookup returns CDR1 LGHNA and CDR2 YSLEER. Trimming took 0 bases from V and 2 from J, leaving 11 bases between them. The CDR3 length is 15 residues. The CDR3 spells CASSQDRGLPYEQYF. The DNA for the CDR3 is TGCGCCAGCAGCCAAGATAGGGGCCTCCCCTACGAGCAGTACTTC.

In nucleotides, the CDR3 is TGTGCCAGCAGTGCGGGACTTACACTCAATGAGCAGTTCTTC. Its translation is CASSAGLTLNEQFF. The chain has TRBV28 and TRBJ2-1, with TRBD2 as a possible D gene (6 bases). This CDR3 region has 14 residues. The V gene lost 5 bases and the J gene lost 6 bases, with 14 bases spanning the gap. Germline V gene data show CDR1 as MDHEN and CDR2 as SYDVKM.